Reported below is one T cell receptor beta chain. Its antigen is undetermined. This sample stems from a study of T cell responses to AZD1222 COVID-19 vaccine. Using immunoSEQ multiplex PCR, the repertoire was profiled, and TCRdb retains in-frame clones only, with some absent. This table holds 150,000 or so clones, approximately 90% found once. General study results and limits: Variant regions that are unmutated are reportedly the target of nearly half of spike-specific TCRs. All repertoire sampling was performed exclusively after the peak T cell response. Donors were chiefly white British, with a greater number of females, and clonal diversity was perhaps underestimated. Across spike, vaccine-associated CD4 TCRs were found, dominant at 160-218 and 743-854.

The CDR3 extends over 13 amino acids. V was clipped by 2 bases and J by 2 bases, with 7 bases between them. Germline V gene data show CDR1 as SGHKS and CDR2 as YYEKEE (reference sequence). V gene TRBV5-5 combines with J gene TRBJ1-2; D perhaps matches TRBD1 (5 bases). The specimen was peripheral blood, collected 28 days after the second dose of the MenACWY control vaccine. This TCR was recovered from an adult who received the MenACWY meningococcal vaccine as a control. CDR3 region: CASSLAGNYGYTF. The CDR3 DNA sequence: TGTGCCAGCAGCTTAGCAGGGAACTATGGCTACACCTTC.